This entry lists 26 T cell receptor beta chains sequenced from one sample in a study of T cells in Graves' hyperthyroidism and ophthalmopathy. Authors of the study amplified TCR beta CDR3 regions from RNA transcripts. The HTBI primer set served for first-round RT-PCR of the TCR CDR3. TCRdb processed the multiplex PCR reads anew with MiXCR; each CDR3 protein has one entry. The sample includes approximately 560,000 distinct CDR3 sequences, about 15% seen only once; the top ten take around 7.5%. What was sequenced was blood. Every receptor here comes from a woman in her 30s with Graves' hyperthyroidism.

This clonotype has a count of ten or more. This chain links TRBV12-3 or TRBV12-4 with TRBJ2-3; D unclear. This CDR3 region has 15 residues. Trimming left V 5 bases short and J 2 bases short, with 14 bases between. In nucleotides, the CDR3 is TGTGCCAGCAGTCCTCGCGGCACCTTCACAGATACGCAGTATTTT. It codes for CASSPRGTFTDTQYF.

A few counts support this clonotype. This chain links TRBV29-1 with TRBJ2-7; a weak D match, TRBD1 (5 bases). From germline, CDR1 is SQVTM and CDR2 ANQGSEA. The CDR3 consists of 11 residues. V lost 6 bases, J lost 2 bases, and 8 bases lay in between. Written as DNA, the CDR3 is TGCAGCGTGACAGCACCCTACGAGCAGTACTTC. The encoded protein is CSVTAPYEQYF.

CDR3 DNA sequence: TGTGCCAGCAGCCCGTCAATGGGCCAGCCCCAGCATTTT. This codes for CASSPSMGQPQHF. The rearrangement joins TRBV5-6 to TRBJ1-5; no reliable D call. This CDR3 contains 13 residues. V lost 4 bases and J 7 bases, leaving 12 bases between the germline ends. Germline loops: CDR1 SGHDT, CDR2 YYEEEE.

This clonotype was counted a few times. The rearrangement joins TRBV10-1 to TRBJ2-7, with 10 bases that match TRBD1. The CDR3 runs to 17 residues. Trimming cost V 3 bases and J 3 bases; bases outside gene matches: 11. The V gene's germline CDR1 is WNHNN and CDR2 SYGVQD (reference sequence). The CDR3 DNA sequence: TGCGCCAGCAGTGACCCACGTCCCGGGACAGGGGACTACGAGCAGTACTTC. It codes for CASSDPRPGTGDYEQYF.

This clonotype was detected only a few times. This rearrangement joins TRBV29-1 to TRBJ1-1; 7 positions match TRBD1. CDR1 and CDR2 (germline): SQVTM, ANQGSEA. The length of the CDR3 is 11 residues. V shed 6 bases, J shed 6 bases, and the junction held 4 bases outside the gene matches. The CDR3 sequence: CSVGDRAEAFF. Written as DNA, the CDR3 is TGCAGCGTAGGGGACAGAGCTGAAGCTTTCTTT.

The rearrangement uses TRBV7-2 and TRBJ2-4; 11 bases are a match to TRBD2. Germline lookup yields CDR1 SGHTA and CDR2 FQGNSA. V lost 1 base to trimming and J lost 1 base; unmatched junction nucleotides: 6. The CDR3 runs to 18 residues. DNA of the CDR3: TGTGCCAGCAGCTTAGGGAGTAGCGGGAGGGGGGCCAAAAACATTCAGTACTTC. Translating it yields CASSLGSSGRGAKNIQYF.

This chain's CDR3 is CATSDRAHPGTLSGRKDYEQYF. CDR3 DNA: TGTGCCACCAGTGATCGAGCGCACCCAGGCACGCTGAGCGGGAGAAAGGACTACGAGCAGTACTTC. The chain has TRBV24-1 and TRBJ2-7, with 8 bases matching TRBD2. The ends lost 3 bases at V and 3 bases at J; junction bases unmatched: 27. Per germline, CDR1 KGHDR and CDR2 SFDVKD. CDR3 length equals 22 residues.

This clonotype has more than one count but fewer than ten. The chain employs TRBV20-1 and TRBJ2-1; TRBD2 matches at 8 bases. With 0 bases clipped from V and 2 bases from J, the junction kept 12 bases outside the gene matches. From germline, CDR1 is DFQATT and CDR2 SNEGSKA (reference sequence). The CDR3 contains 18 residues. The CDR3 DNA is TGCAGTGCTAGAGACCCCTTTAGCGGGAAAGACCCCTACAATGAGCAGTTCTTC. Translated: CSARDPFSGKDPYNEQFF.

This clonotype was seen more than once but under ten times. The chain carries TRBV10-3 and TRBJ2-1; D is perhaps TRBD2 (6 bases). CDR1 and CDR2 (germline): ENHRY, SYGVKD. The CDR3 extends over 14 amino acids. V lost 10 bases and J 7 bases, leaving 20 bases between the germline ends. CDR3 in amino acids: CASTTSPERNEQFF. The CDR3 DNA reads TGTGCCAGCACCACTAGCCCGGAGAGAAATGAGCAGTTCTTC.

The sample holds many counts of this clonotype. The chain is built from TRBV29-1 and TRBJ1-1; TRBD1 matches 8 bases. V was clipped by 6 bases and J by 1 base; unmatched bases: 1. Germline lookup yields CDR1 SQVTM and CDR2 ANQGSEA. This CDR3 is 12 amino acids long. CDR3 nucleotides: TGCAGCGTAGGGACAGGGAACACTGAAGCTTTCTTT. Protein sequence: CSVGTGNTEAFF.

This clonotype was counted ten times or more. The chain employs TRBV6-1 and TRBJ2-3, with D perhaps matching TRBD2 (6 bases). Trimming shortened V by 5 bases and J by 2 bases, and 14 bases separated the two germline ends. The CDR3 consists of 15 residues. Per the germline V gene, CDR1 is MNHNS and CDR2 is SASEGT. This CDR3 is CASSPPGLYTDTQYF. The CDR3, as DNA: TGTGCCAGCAGTCCACCGGGACTCTACACAGATACGCAGTATTTT.

In regard to this clonotype: This may stem from a read error, because a much larger clone lies one nucleotide away. The rearrangement uses TRBV20-1 and TRBJ2-5; 8 bases match TRBD1. CDR1 and CDR2 (germline): DFQATT, SNEGSKA (reference sequence). The CDR3 covers 12 residues. V lost 6 bases to trimming and J lost 5 bases; unmatched junction nucleotides: 5. The CDR3 region has the DNA TGCAGTGCCAACAGGGGGTGGGAGACCCAGTACTTC. As protein: CSANRGWETQYF.

V and J are TRBV9 and TRBJ2-3; no clear D. The V gene's germline CDR1 is SGDLS and CDR2 YYNGEE. This CDR3 is built from 12 residues. The V and J ends lost 0 bases and 4 bases respectively, with 3 bases between them. CDR3 in amino acids: CASSVASDTQYF. The CDR3 DNA follows: TGTGCCAGCAGCGTAGCGTCAGATACGCAGTATTTT.

In its sample, this clonotype was seen many times. The genes are TRBV5-1 and TRBJ1-3, with a weak D call TRBD1 (5 bases). The CDR3 spans 14 residues. Germline-derived CDR1 and CDR2 are SGHRS and YFSETQ. The germline V and J ends were trimmed by 4 bases and 2 bases, with 10 bases remaining between them. CDR3: CASSVGTAGNTIYF. For the CDR3, the DNA is TGCGCCAGCAGCGTAGGGACGGCTGGAAACACCATATATTTT.

This clonotype was seen at least ten times. The rearrangement links TRBV27 to TRBJ2-1; D possibly corresponds to TRBD2 (5 bases). The CDR3 spans 17 residues. V lost 6 bases, J lost 0 bases, and 18 bases lay in between. Germline lookup yields CDR1 MNHEY and CDR2 SMNVEV (reference sequence). CDR3 amino acids: CASSPRTLRRSYNEQFF. The CDR3 DNA reads TGTGCCAGCAGCCCTAGGACTTTACGGCGCTCCTACAATGAGCAGTTCTTC.

This clonotype has ten or more counts. V and J are TRBV7-9 and TRBJ2-1, with D possibly matching TRBD2 (5 bases). Between the trimmed V and J ends, which lost 5 bases and 11 bases, there was a span of 13 bases. Germline V lookup: CDR1 SEHNR, CDR2 FQNEAQ (reference sequence). The CDR3 contains 12 residues. The CDR3, as DNA: TGTGCCAGCAGCCCGCAGACTACCCAGCAGTTCTTC. This sequence encodes CASSPQTTQQFF.

The V and J genes are TRBV20-1 and TRBJ2-1; TRBD2 aligns across 10 bases. The length of the CDR3 is 12 residues. V lost 0 bases and J lost 15; bases outside the gene matches: 5. Germline V lookup: CDR1 DFQATT, CDR2 SNEGSKA (reference sequence). CDR3 coding DNA: TGCAGTGCTAGAGATCTAGCGGGAGATTTGTTCTTC. Its protein is CSARDLAGDLFF.

This clonotype occurred many times. The CDR3 spells CASSPYITGVDEQFF. In DNA, the CDR3 is TGTGCCAGCTCACCATACATAACAGGGGTCGATGAGCAGTTCTTC. The genes are TRBV18 and TRBJ2-1; 7 nucleotides line up with TRBD1. The CDR3 contains 15 residues. Germline lookup yields CDR1 KGHSH and CDR2 LQKENI. The trim removed 2 bases at V and 8 bases at J, leaving 9 bases unmatched.

This clonotype showed up just a few times. The J gene is TRBJ2-7, the V gene TRBV24-1; D might be TRBD1 or TRBD2, each matching 6 bases. The ends were cut back, 5 bases at V and 2 bases at J, with 18 bases in the middle. The CDR3 extends over 16 amino acids. Germline-derived CDR1 and CDR2 are KGHDR and SFDVKD. The CDR3 reads CATSAFSPGATYEQYF. The DNA for the CDR3 is TGTGCCACCAGTGCCTTTTCACCGGGGGCCACCTACGAGCAGTACTTC.

This clonotype came up many times. V and J are TRBV9 and TRBJ2-3; D not certain. The V and J ends lost 2 bases and 8 bases respectively, with 12 bases between them. Germline assignment: CDR1 SGDLS and CDR2 YYNGEE. The CDR3 extends over 13 amino acids. Written as DNA, the CDR3 is TGTGCCAGCAGCGTGGAGACCTCGGGTACGCAGTATTTT. The encoded protein is CASSVETSGTQYF.

This clonotype has ten or more counts. The V call is TRBV12-3 or TRBV12-4, the J call TRBJ2-7; TRBD2 matches at 7 bases. The CDR3 sequence is 13 residues long. The ends lost 7 bases at V and 0 bases at J; junction bases unmatched: 3. Here the CDR3 DNA reads TGTGCCAGCAAGCGACTAGCCTCCTACGAGCAGTACTTC. It encodes CASKRLASYEQYF.

The V gene is TRBV4-3, the J gene TRBJ2-3; 10 bases line up with TRBD2. Germline V gene data show CDR1 as LGHNA and CDR2 as YSLEER. V was pared by 0 bases and J by 2 bases, with 5 bases of the junction left unmatched. CDR3 length: 17 residues. The chain's CDR3 is CASSQDTAGGSTDTQYF. The CDR3 DNA reads TGCGCCAGCAGCCAAGATACAGCGGGAGGGTCCACAGATACGCAGTATTTT.

There are a few counts of this clonotype. This chain links TRBV7-2 with TRBJ2-1; 8 positions agree with TRBD2. Germline V lookup: CDR1 SGHTA, CDR2 FQGNSA. The CDR3 extends over 13 amino acids. J was trimmed by 7 bases and V by 6 bases; bases with no gene match: 5. The chain's CDR3 is CASSGGRLNEQFF. CDR3 bases: TGTGCCAGCAGTGGCGGGAGGCTTAATGAGCAGTTCTTC. The full variable domain, in which reference TRBV7-2 and TRBJ2-1 provide the parts outside the CDR3, is GAGVSQSPSNKVTEKGKDVELRCDPISGHTALYWYRQSLGQGLEFLIYFQGNSAPDKSGLPSDRFSAERTGGSVSTLTIQRTQQEDSAVYLCASSGGRLNEQFFGPGTRLTVL.

The chain combines TRBV7-9 with TRBJ1-5; TRBD1 might be the D (6 bases). Germline V gene sequence: CDR1 SEHNR, CDR2 FQNEAQ (reference sequence). CDR3 size: 15 residues. V lost 2 bases, J lost 2 bases, and 10 bases lay in between. The CDR3: CASSLNGGGNQPQHF. As DNA, the CDR3 is TGTGCCAGCAGCTTAAACGGGGGCGGCAATCAGCCCCAGCATTTT. The full variable domain, rest sourced from reference TRBV7-9 and TRBJ1-5, is DTGVSQNPRHKITKRGQNVTFRCDPISEHNRLYWYRQTLGQGPEFLTYFQNEAQLEKSRLLSDRFSAERPKGSFSTLEIQRTEQGDSAMYLCASSLNGGGNQPQHFGDGTRLSIL.

The sample holds many counts of this clonotype. This chain uses TRBV27 with TRBJ1-2; TRBD1 aligns across 8 bases. The CDR3 contains 16 residues. Germline CDR1 MNHEY, CDR2 SMNVEV (reference sequence). V lost 4 bases to trimming and J lost 7 bases; unmatched junction nucleotides: 14. The CDR3, as DNA: TGTGCCAGCAGTTCCAACCCGGACAGGGCAATTGGTGGCTACACCTTC. Residues: CASSSNPDRAIGGYTF.

Many counts were recorded for this clonotype. The chain is built from TRBV27 and TRBJ2-3; the D is unclear. Trimming cost V 3 bases and J 0 bases, with 10 bases left between them. The CDR3 is 15 amino acids. Germline CDR1 reads MNHEY; CDR2 reads SMNVEV (reference sequence). The CDR3 loop is CASSFVIPSTDTQYF. CDR3 bases: TGTGCCAGCAGTTTTGTCATACCTAGCACAGATACGCAGTATTTT.